This T cell receptor beta chain was recorded in a study of cytomegalovirus exposure and HLA in healthy donors. The CDR3 has 15 residues. Germline loops: CDR1 SGHVS, CDR2 FQNEAQ. Trimming removed 5 bases at V and 0 bases at J, with 11 bases between. Primers included in the PCR were 60 Vbeta and 13 Jbeta primers. This table comes from immunoSEQ multiplex PCR, and its TCRdb copy is limited to in-frame clones, with some not included. The sample contains 200,000 to 250,000 clones, roughly 82% of which appear only once. This sequence was found in a woman in her 40s in good health and CMV-seropositive. The chain employs TRBV7-8 and TRBJ1-3; D unclear. The sample comprised PBMCs. The CDR3 DNA sequence: TGTGCCAGCAGCGGACTGATCTTCTCTGGAAACACCATATATTTT. Its translation: CASSGLIFSGNTIYF.